The rows below give T cell receptor beta chains drawn from one sample of a study of beta chain features in type 1 diabetes. TCRdb keeps only in-frame clones here, not all; method: immunoSEQ multiplex PCR. The sample lists roughly 500,000 clones; about 32% were seen once. The specimen sequenced was naive CD4+ T cells from blood. The receptors were sampled from a man younger than 35 in good health. The CDR3 runs from the conserved cysteine through the conserved F or W. Each record gives: clone size, D gene, J gene, V gene, CDR3 protein. A D gene is named only where the DNA matches it firmly. Only part of the rows carry a size: once, few, many, or a class if the clone is expanded.

-	TRBD1	TRBJ2-3	TRBV25-1	CASSVSTGSTDTQYF
few	TRBD2	TRBJ2-4	TRBV13	CASSLGFGTTKNIQYF
-	TRBD1	TRBJ2-1	TRBV29-1	CSAKQGASYNEQFF
-	TRBD2	TRBJ2-1	TRBV7-2	CASSGSSGRARRNEQFF
few	-	TRBJ2-5	TRBV18	CASSPPGQTQYF
-	-	TRBJ2-1	TRBV9	CASSVDTGSSQFF
-	-	TRBJ2-7	TRBV30	CAWSSRRQSIYEQYF
-	-	TRBJ2-5	TRBV11-2	CASSLVGSERETQYF
few	TRBD2	TRBJ2-1	TRBV5-1	CASRMRGTYNEQFF
few	-	TRBJ2-6	TRBV29-1	CSVVISGANVLTF
few	TRBD2	TRBJ2-3	TRBV25-1	CASSETSGPRGPQYF
few	-	TRBJ2-5	TRBV20-1	CSAGQQETQYF
-	-	TRBJ2-7	TRBV29-1	CSVKGPYEQYF
-	-	TRBJ2-7	TRBV30	CAWSGDWAMSYEQYF
-	-	TRBJ2-7	TRBV7-9	CASSRTGYEQYF
-	TRBD1	TRBJ1-4	TRBV29-1	CSVRTGGFEKLFF
once	-	TRBJ2-3	TRBV6-5	CASSSWGSTDTQYF
few	TRBD2	TRBJ2-3	TRBV4-1	CASSLGLAGDTQYF
few	-	TRBJ2-5	TRBV25-1	CASSSGFQETQYF
-	-	TRBJ2-7	TRBV7-9	CASSLGRREQYF
few	TRBD1	TRBJ2-1	TRBV29-1	CSLVGTGGRDEQFF
-	TRBD2	TRBJ2-2	TRBV9	CASSHLRGGLAGGKNTGELFF
few	-	TRBJ2-7	TRBV6-6	CASGTINEQYF
-	-	TRBJ2-3	TRBV28	CASSLQWGVPDTQYF
-	-	TRBJ2-3	TRBV10-3	CAISEIGKGTDTQYF
few	-	TRBJ2-5	TRBV28	CASSLFQGGETQYF
-	-	TRBJ1-2	TRBV9	CASSVVSGGTPDTLNYGYTF
-	-	TRBJ2-1	TRBV28	CASRNIGPRRGNEQFF
few	-	TRBJ1-2	TRBV15	CATGGANYGYTF
few	-	TRBJ2-1	TRBV7-2	CASTLALETDEQFF
-	-	TRBJ2-7	TRBV7-2	CASSLSWVGRAYEQYF
few	-	TRBJ1-2	TRBV30	CAWSRLMGGVGYTF
-	TRBD2	TRBJ2-5	TRBV25-1	CASRRGLALPQETQYF
-	-	TRBJ1-1	TRBV29-1	CSVVVRDGTEAFF
-	-	TRBJ1-5	TRBV30	CAWSPNIQGPQHF
-	-	TRBJ2-1	TRBV7-3	CASSPTGSYNEQFF
few	-	TRBJ2-5	TRBV29-1	CSVAPGRWLGETQYF
few	TRBD1	TRBJ1-4	TRBV7-9	CASSLTGTAVPFF
few	TRBD1	TRBJ1-1	TRBV7-2	CASSPTGAEAFF
-	-	TRBJ2-7	TRBV20-1	CSGQAAYEQYF
few	-	TRBJ2-1	TRBV4-1	CASSQVSLRGYEQFF
few	-	TRBJ2-5	TRBV7-2	CASSLVGTPGQETQYF
once	-	TRBJ2-2	TRBV15	CATSSSYRGELFF
-	-	TRBJ2-3	TRBV15	CATSRLVSTDTQYF
few	TRBD2	TRBJ2-1	TRBV29-1	CSVVSGNYNEQFF
few	-	TRBJ1-5	TRBV30	CAWSGGLGNQPQHF